A selection of T cell receptor beta chains follows, all from one sample in a study of post-analysis software for immune sequencing data. Each CDR3 protein is one row after TCRdb ran MiXCR on the PCR reads. Of roughly 870,000 distinct CDR3 sequences in the sample, approximately 57% were seen once. Sequencing used blood. The receptors stem from a girl aged 5 to 17 with multiple sclerosis. The CDR3 runs from the conserved cysteine through the conserved F or W. D genes are given only for firm matches. Only part of the rows carry a size: once, few, many, or a class if the clone is expanded.

d_call: TRBD1
j_call: TRBJ2-6
v_call: TRBV30
clone_size: -
cdr3_nt: TGTGCCTGGAGTCCGAAGGGACAGGGCTCTGGGGCCAACGTCCTGACTTTC
cdr3_aa: CAWSPKGQGSGANVLTF

d_call: -
j_call: TRBJ1-2
v_call: TRBV2
clone_size: -
cdr3_nt: TGTGCCAGCAGTGGTTCAGGGCACTATGGCTACACCTTC
cdr3_aa: CASSGSGHYGYTF

d_call: -
j_call: TRBJ2-7
v_call: TRBV21-1
clone_size: -
cdr3_nt: TGTGCCAGCAGCAAAGGGAGGACAGGGCTTCTCTACGAGCAGTACTTC
cdr3_aa: CASSKGRTGLLYEQYF

d_call: TRBD1
j_call: TRBJ2-3
v_call: TRBV7-3
clone_size: few
cdr3_nt: TGTGCCAGCAGCTTAGGGACAGGGGGAGATACGCAGTATTTT
cdr3_aa: CASSLGTGGDTQYF

d_call: -
j_call: TRBJ2-7
v_call: TRBV3-1
clone_size: -
cdr3_nt: TGTGCCAGCAGCCAACAGGACTACGCAACTTCAGCGTACTTC
cdr3_aa: CASSQQDYATSAYF

d_call: -
j_call: TRBJ1-2
v_call: TRBV3-1
clone_size: few
cdr3_nt: TGTGCCAGCAGCCAAGATCGATATGGCTACACCTTC
cdr3_aa: CASSQDRYGYTF

d_call: -
j_call: TRBJ2-7
v_call: TRBV11-2
clone_size: -
cdr3_nt: TGTGCCAGCAGCACCCGGACGGAAGCCTACGAGCAGTACTTC
cdr3_aa: CASSTRTEAYEQYF

d_call: TRBD2
j_call: TRBJ2-7
v_call: TRBV7-9
clone_size: -
cdr3_nt: TGTGCCAGCAGCAATTCGTCGATATGGCGGGAGAGTACCTACGAGCAGTACTTC
cdr3_aa: CASSNSSIWRESTYEQYF

d_call: -
j_call: TRBJ2-1
v_call: TRBV19
clone_size: -
cdr3_nt: TGTGCCAGTAGTATCAAGTACAATGAGCAGTTCTTC
cdr3_aa: CASSIKYNEQFF

d_call: -
j_call: TRBJ2-7
v_call: TRBV7-9
clone_size: few
cdr3_nt: TGTGCCAGCAGCTTAGGTGCAACAGATACCTACGAGCAGTACTTC
cdr3_aa: CASSLGATDTYEQYF

d_call: -
j_call: TRBJ2-1
v_call: TRBV12-3/TRBV12-4
clone_size: -
cdr3_nt: TGTGCCAGCAGTCCCCCGGCGCCCAACAATGAGCAGTTCTTC
cdr3_aa: CASSPPAPNNEQFF

d_call: TRBD2
j_call: TRBJ2-1
v_call: TRBV19
clone_size: -
cdr3_nt: TGTGCCAGTAGTAGGACTAGCGGGAGGGCCAAGGAGGAGCAGTTCTTC
cdr3_aa: CASSRTSGRAKEEQFF

d_call: -
j_call: TRBJ1-2
v_call: TRBV28
clone_size: few
cdr3_nt: TGTGCCACCCAGACCACGGACAGATTCTATGGCTACACCTTC
cdr3_aa: CATQTTDRFYGYTF

d_call: TRBD2
j_call: TRBJ2-1
v_call: TRBV7-3
clone_size: -
cdr3_nt: TGTGCCAGCAGCTTAGAAGGAGTAGCGGGAGGGGGTTATAGCTCCTACAATGAGCAGTTCTTC
cdr3_aa: CASSLEGVAGGGYSSYNEQFF

d_call: TRBD2
j_call: TRBJ2-3
v_call: TRBV9
clone_size: few
cdr3_nt: TGTGCCAGCAGTGCCAGTAGCGGGAAGAGGACAGATACGCAGTATTTT
cdr3_aa: CASSASSGKRTDTQYF

d_call: TRBD1
j_call: TRBJ2-3
v_call: TRBV6-6
clone_size: few
cdr3_nt: TGTGCCAGCAGTCCCAGGGGGCAAGCGGTGTTAGATACGCAGTATTTT
cdr3_aa: CASSPRGQAVLDTQYF

d_call: -
j_call: TRBJ1-2
v_call: TRBV21-1
clone_size: -
cdr3_nt: TGTGCCAGCTCCACGATCCGGGGGGGTCGGAGCTATGGCTACACCTTC
cdr3_aa: CASSTIRGGRSYGYTF

d_call: TRBD2
j_call: TRBJ2-1
v_call: TRBV5-6
clone_size: few
cdr3_nt: TGTGCCAGCAGCTTGGCGGCGGGGGGTCGAAATGAGCAGTTCTTC
cdr3_aa: CASSLAAGGRNEQFF

d_call: -
j_call: TRBJ1-2
v_call: TRBV20-1
clone_size: few
cdr3_nt: TGCAGTGCTAGAATCCCCAACTATGGCTACACCTTC
cdr3_aa: CSARIPNYGYTF

d_call: TRBD1
j_call: TRBJ2-7
v_call: TRBV12-5
clone_size: -
cdr3_nt: TGTGCTAGTGGTTCGACAGGGGTCGAGCAGTACTTC
cdr3_aa: CASGSTGVEQYF

d_call: -
j_call: TRBJ2-7
v_call: TRBV14
clone_size: few
cdr3_nt: TGTGCCAGCAGCCACTGGGGGACCTACGAGCAGTACTTC
cdr3_aa: CASSHWGTYEQYF

d_call: -
j_call: TRBJ2-5
v_call: TRBV7-9
clone_size: -
cdr3_nt: TGTGCCAGCAGGCTCGGGGGCCTTGAGACCCAGTACTTC
cdr3_aa: CASRLGGLETQYF

d_call: -
j_call: TRBJ2-1
v_call: TRBV5-1
clone_size: -
cdr3_nt: TGCGCCAGCAGCTTGGTAGTAGGGAAGGGTGAGCAGTTCTTC
cdr3_aa: CASSLVVGKGEQFF

d_call: -
j_call: TRBJ1-4
v_call: TRBV5-1
clone_size: once
cdr3_nt: TGCGCCAGCTGCACTCACGCGGGGGAAAAACTGTTTTTT
cdr3_aa: CASCTHAGEKLFF

d_call: -
j_call: TRBJ2-7
v_call: TRBV20-1
clone_size: -
cdr3_nt: TGCAGTGTTAGGAGAGGGGGCTCCTACGAGCAGTACTTC
cdr3_aa: CSVRRGGSYEQYF

d_call: TRBD1
j_call: TRBJ2-5
v_call: TRBV15
clone_size: -
cdr3_nt: TGTGCCACCAGCAACAGGGACAGGGCGCGAGAGCAGTACTTC
cdr3_aa: CATSNRDRAREQYF

d_call: TRBD2
j_call: TRBJ2-5
v_call: TRBV4-1
clone_size: -
cdr3_nt: TGCGCCAGCAGCCAAGTGGCCCTAGCGGGAGGGCCCTCCCGAGAGACCCAGTACTTC
cdr3_aa: CASSQVALAGGPSRETQYF

d_call: TRBD1
j_call: TRBJ1-4
v_call: TRBV12-3/TRBV12-4
clone_size: -
cdr3_nt: TGTGCCAGCAGTTTTGCGGGACAGCATAATAATGAAAAACTGTTTTTT
cdr3_aa: CASSFAGQHNNEKLFF

d_call: TRBD2
j_call: TRBJ2-7
v_call: TRBV29-1
clone_size: once
cdr3_nt: TGCAGCGTTGATGCTAGCGGGACTTTCAACGAGCAGTACTTC
cdr3_aa: CSVDASGTFNEQYF

d_call: -
j_call: TRBJ2-1
v_call: TRBV24-1
clone_size: -
cdr3_nt: TGTGCCACCAGTGATCCCAGGGGCCCCGCGGACAATGAGCAGTTCTTC
cdr3_aa: CATSDPRGPADNEQFF

d_call: -
j_call: TRBJ2-3
v_call: TRBV3-1
clone_size: -
cdr3_nt: TGTGCCAGCAGCCAATTCGGGGCGCCAATAGGGGATACGCAGTATTTT
cdr3_aa: CASSQFGAPIGDTQYF

d_call: -
j_call: TRBJ2-7
v_call: TRBV20-1
clone_size: -
cdr3_nt: TGCAGTGCTAAAACCCGACTAGAGCAGTACTTC
cdr3_aa: CSAKTRLEQYF

d_call: -
j_call: TRBJ2-7
v_call: TRBV28
clone_size: -
cdr3_nt: TGTGCCAGCACCCCGGGTTTCGCCTACGAGCAGTACTTC
cdr3_aa: CASTPGFAYEQYF

d_call: -
j_call: TRBJ2-1
v_call: TRBV29-1
clone_size: once
cdr3_nt: TGCAGCGCAGCAGGTCTGCCAAGCTCCTACAATGAGCAGTTCTTC
cdr3_aa: CSAAGLPSSYNEQFF

d_call: -
j_call: TRBJ1-1
v_call: TRBV4-1
clone_size: -
cdr3_nt: TGCGCCAGCAGCCAGGACGCCGGCACTGAAGCTTTCTTT
cdr3_aa: CASSQDAGTEAFF

d_call: TRBD2
j_call: TRBJ2-7
v_call: TRBV6-6
clone_size: -
cdr3_nt: TGTGCCAGCCGTCGGGAGGGCTCCTCCAATTACGAGCAGTACTTC
cdr3_aa: CASRREGSSNYEQYF

d_call: TRBD1
j_call: TRBJ2-7
v_call: TRBV5-1
clone_size: once
cdr3_nt: TGCGCCAGCAGCCACGGGGACAGGGGAGCCCACGAGCAGTACTTC
cdr3_aa: CASSHGDRGAHEQYF